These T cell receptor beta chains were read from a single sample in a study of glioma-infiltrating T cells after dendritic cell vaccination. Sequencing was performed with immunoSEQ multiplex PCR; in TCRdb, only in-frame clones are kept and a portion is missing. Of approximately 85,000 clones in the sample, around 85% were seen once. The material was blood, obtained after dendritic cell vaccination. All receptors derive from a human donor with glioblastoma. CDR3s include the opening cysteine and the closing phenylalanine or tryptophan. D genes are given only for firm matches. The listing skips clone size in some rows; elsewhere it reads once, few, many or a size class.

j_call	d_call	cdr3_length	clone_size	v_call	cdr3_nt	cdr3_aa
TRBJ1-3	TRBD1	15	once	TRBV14	TGTGCCAGCAGCTTTGAACAGGGGCTGGGAAACACCATATATTTT	CASSFEQGLGNTIYF
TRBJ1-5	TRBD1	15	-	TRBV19	TGTGCCAGTAGAATCGACAGGGGAAGTTCTCAGCCCCAGCATTTT	CASRIDRGSSQPQHF
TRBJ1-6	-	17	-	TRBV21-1	TGTGCCAGCAGCAATATCCGGGACAGGGGCCCGAATTCACCCCTCCACTTT	CASSNIRDRGPNSPLHF
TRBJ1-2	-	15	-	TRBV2	TGTGCCAGCAGTGAAATCGGGGGGCTCGGGGGTGGCTACACCTTC	CASSEIGGLGGGYTF
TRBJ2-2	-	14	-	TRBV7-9	TGTGCCAGCAGCTTGTGGACTACCACCGGGGAGCTGTTTTTT	CASSLWTTTGELFF
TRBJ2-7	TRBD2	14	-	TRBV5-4	TGTGCCAGCAGCTTACTAGCGGGGGACTACGAGCAGTACTTC	CASSLLAGDYEQYF
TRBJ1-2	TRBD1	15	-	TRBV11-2	TGTGCCAGCAGCTTAGGACAGGGGGTTCACTATGGCTACACCTTC	CASSLGQGVHYGYTF
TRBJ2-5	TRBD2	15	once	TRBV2	TGTGCCAGCAAAACTGCTGGACTAGAACGAGAGACCCAGTACTTC	CASKTAGLERETQYF
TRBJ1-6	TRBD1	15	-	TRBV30	TGTGCCTGGAGTGTACAGGGGGCGGTTAGCTCACCCCTCCACTTT	CAWSVQGAVSSPLHF
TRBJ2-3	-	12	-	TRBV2	TGTGCCAGCAGTGATTGGCCATCGGGGGAGTATTTT	CASSDWPSGEYF
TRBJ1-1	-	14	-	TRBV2	TGTGCCAGCGGGATGACGGGGGGAAACACTGAAGCTTTCTTT	CASGMTGGNTEAFF
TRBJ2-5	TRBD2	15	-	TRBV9	TGTGCCAGCAGTATGAGCGGGGGACCCCAAGAGACCCAGTACTTC	CASSMSGGPQETQYF
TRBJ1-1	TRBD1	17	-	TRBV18	TGTGCCAGCTCACCATACCCCGGGACAGGGGACAACACTGAAGCTTTCTTT	CASSPYPGTGDNTEAFF
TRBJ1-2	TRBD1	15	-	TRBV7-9	TGTGCCAGCAGCCTCCCCGACAGGGATGCCTATGGCTACACCTTC	CASSLPDRDAYGYTF
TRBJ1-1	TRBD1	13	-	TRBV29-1	TGCAGCGTCCAGACAGGGCATAATACTGAAGCTTTCTTT	CSVQTGHNTEAFF
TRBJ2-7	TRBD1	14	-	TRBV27	TGTGCCAGCAGTGCAGGGGGCTGGACCTACGAGCAGTACTTC	CASSAGGWTYEQYF
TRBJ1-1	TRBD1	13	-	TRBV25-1	TGTGCCAGTGCCGGACAGGGGGCTTCTGAAGCTTTCTTT	CASAGQGASEAFF
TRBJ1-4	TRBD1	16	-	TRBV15	TGTGCCACCAGCAGAGAGCAGGGGGTTACTAATGAAAAACTGTTTTTT	CATSREQGVTNEKLFF
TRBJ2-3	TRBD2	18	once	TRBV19	TGTGCCAGTGGGCCCGGGACTAGCGGGGGGCAAAACACAGATACGCAGTATTTT	CASGPGTSGGQNTDTQYF
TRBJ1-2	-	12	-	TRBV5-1	TGCGCCAGCAGCTACAAAGACTATGGCTACACCTTC	CASSYKDYGYTF
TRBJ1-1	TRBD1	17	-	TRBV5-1	TGCGCCAGCAGCTCCTTCCCGGGACAGACTATGAACACTGAAGCTTTCTTT	CASSSFPGQTMNTEAFF
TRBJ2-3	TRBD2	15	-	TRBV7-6	TGTGCCAGCAGCATTAGCGGGGGGGCCACTGATACGCAGTATTTT	CASSISGGATDTQYF
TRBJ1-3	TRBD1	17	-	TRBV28	TGTGCCAGCAGTTTCCCGGGACAGAGCCGCTCTGGAAACACCATATATTTT	CASSFPGQSRSGNTIYF
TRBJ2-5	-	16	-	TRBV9	TGTGCCAGCAGACCAGCCGGGACTGCGTCAGGAGGGACCCAGTACTTC	CASRPAGTASGGTQYF
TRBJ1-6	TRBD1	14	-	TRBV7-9	TGTGCCAGCAGTCCGACAGGGACAAATTCACCCCTCCACTTT	CASSPTGTNSPLHF
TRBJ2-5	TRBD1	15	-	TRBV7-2	TGTGCCAGCAGCAGACGGACAGGGGGCATGGAGACCCAGTACTTC	CASSRRTGGMETQYF
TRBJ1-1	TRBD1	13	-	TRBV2	TGTGCCACATTCTCAGGGGGGAACACTGAAGCTTTCTTT	CATFSGGNTEAFF
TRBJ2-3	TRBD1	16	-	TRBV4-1	TGCGCCAGCAGCCGGCCGGGACAGGGGGCCACAGATACGCAGTATTTT	CASSRPGQGATDTQYF
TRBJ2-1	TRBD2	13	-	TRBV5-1	TGCGCCAGTCGACTAGCGGGGGGCCATGAGCAGTTCTTC	CASRLAGGHEQFF
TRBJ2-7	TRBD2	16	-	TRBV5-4	TGTGCCAGCAGCTTGGGGTATAGCGGGAGGGTAAACGAGCAGTACTTC	CASSLGYSGRVNEQYF
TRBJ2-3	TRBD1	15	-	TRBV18	TGTGCCAGCTCACCCGGGACAGGACGCACAGATACGCAGTATTTT	CASSPGTGRTDTQYF
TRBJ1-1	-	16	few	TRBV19	TGTGCCAGTAGTATTACTGTCGCGTTAATTAACACTGAAGCTTTCTTT	CASSITVALINTEAFF
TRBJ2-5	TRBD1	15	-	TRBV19	TGTGCCAGTAGTGTCCGGGACAGGGTCCAAGAGACCCAGTACTTC	CASSVRDRVQETQYF
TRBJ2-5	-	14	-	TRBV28	TGTGCCAGCAGTACGGAGTGGTACCAAGAGACCCAGTACTTC	CASSTEWYQETQYF
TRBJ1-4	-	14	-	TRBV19	TGTGCCAGTAGTATAAGAGGGGGTCGCGAAAAACTGTTTTTT	CASSIRGGREKLFF
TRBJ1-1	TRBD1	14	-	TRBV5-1	TGCGCCAGCAGCTTGGGACAGGGGACCACTGAAGCTTTCTTT	CASSLGQGTTEAFF
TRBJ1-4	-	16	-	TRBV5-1	TGCGCCAGCAGCTCCGGGAGGGTCGGAAGAAATGAAAAACTGTTTTTT	CASSSGRVGRNEKLFF
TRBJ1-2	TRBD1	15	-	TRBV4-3	TGCGCCAGCAGCGACCGGGACAGGGGTGGGTATGGCTACACCTTC	CASSDRDRGGYGYTF
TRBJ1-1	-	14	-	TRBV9	TGTGCCAGCAGCCACAGGGACGGTCCCACTGAAGCTTTCTTT	CASSHRDGPTEAFF
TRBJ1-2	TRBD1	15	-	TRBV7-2	TGTGCCAGCAGCCCCCAGGGGGCAGTTGGGTATGGCTACACCTTC	CASSPQGAVGYGYTF
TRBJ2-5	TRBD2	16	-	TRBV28	TGTGCCAGCAGTTTACCACTAGCGGGAGGAGGCGAGACCCAGTACTTC	CASSLPLAGGGETQYF
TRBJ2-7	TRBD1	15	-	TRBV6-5	TGTGCCAGCAGTTACTCGACGACAGGGACCTACGAGCAGTACTTC	CASSYSTTGTYEQYF
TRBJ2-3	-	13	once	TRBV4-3	TGCGCCAGCAGCCCCCAGGGGAAAGATACGCAGTATTTT	CASSPQGKDTQYF
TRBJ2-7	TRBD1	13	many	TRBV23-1	TGCGCCAGCAGCCAAAGGACAGGGAGGGAGCAGTACTTC	CASSQRTGREQYF
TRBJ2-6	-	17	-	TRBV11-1	TGTGCCAGCAGCCCGACAGGATCCTCCTCTGGGGCCAACGTCCTGACTTTC	CASSPTGSSSGANVLTF
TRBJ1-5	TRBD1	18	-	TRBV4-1	TGCGCCAGCAGCCAACCGTTATCGAGGGGGCTAGGCAATCAGCCCCAGCATTTT	CASSQPLSRGLGNQPQHF
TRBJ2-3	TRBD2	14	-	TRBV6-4	TGTGCCAGCAGCCTAGCGGGAGGGACAGATACGCAGTATTTT	CASSLAGGTDTQYF
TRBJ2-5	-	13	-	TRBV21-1	TGTGCCGTACGACTAGTATGCCAAGAGACCCAGTACTTC	CAVRLVCQETQYF
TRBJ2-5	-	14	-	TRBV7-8	TGTGCCAGCAGCTTAAGGAGCGGCAAAGAGACCCAGTACTTC	CASSLRSGKETQYF
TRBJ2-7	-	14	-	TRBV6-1	TGTGCCAGCAGATTGACCGGGACAACCTACGAGCAGTACTTC	CASRLTGTTYEQYF
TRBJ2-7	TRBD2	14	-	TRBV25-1	TGTGCCAGCAGTGGACTAGCGGGGTCCTACGAGCAGTACTTC	CASSGLAGSYEQYF
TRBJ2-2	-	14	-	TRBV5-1	TGCGCCAGCAGCTTGGGGACAAACACCGGGGAGCTGTTTTTT	CASSLGTNTGELFF
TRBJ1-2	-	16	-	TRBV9	TGTGCCAGCAGCTCAAATCCGCAGGGATTCGACTATGGCTACACCTTC	CASSSNPQGFDYGYTF